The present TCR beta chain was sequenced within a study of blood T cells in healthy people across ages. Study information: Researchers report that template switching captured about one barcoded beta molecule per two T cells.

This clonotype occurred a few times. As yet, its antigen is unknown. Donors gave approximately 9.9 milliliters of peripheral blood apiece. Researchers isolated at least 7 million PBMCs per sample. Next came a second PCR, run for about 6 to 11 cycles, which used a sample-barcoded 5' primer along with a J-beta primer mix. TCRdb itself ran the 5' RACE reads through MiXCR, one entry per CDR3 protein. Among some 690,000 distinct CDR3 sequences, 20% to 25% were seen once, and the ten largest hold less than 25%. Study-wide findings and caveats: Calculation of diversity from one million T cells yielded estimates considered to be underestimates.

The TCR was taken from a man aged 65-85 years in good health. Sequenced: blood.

The CDR3 loop is CSVRSPTVVYGYTF. In DNA form, the CDR3 reads TGCAGCGTACGCAGCCCGACAGTTGTCTATGGCTACACCTTC. This chain connects TRBV29-1 to TRBJ1-2, with D possibly being TRBD1 (5 bases). Germline lookup yields CDR1 SQVTM and CDR2 ANQGSEA. Between the trimmed V and J ends, which lost 6 bases and 4 bases, there was a span of 18 bases. The CDR3 is made up of 14 amino acids.